These T cell receptor beta chains were read from a single sample in a study of glioma-infiltrating T cells after dendritic cell vaccination. TCRdb's table, derived via immunoSEQ multiplex PCR, lists solely in-frame clones and lacks some. The sample contains 80,000 to 100,000 clones, 80% of which appear only once. The sequencing used blood, collected after dendritic cell vaccination. Every receptor here comes from a human donor with glioblastoma. CDR3s include the opening cysteine and the closing phenylalanine or tryptophan.

j_call | v_call | cdr3_aa
TRBJ2-7 | TRBV5-6 | CASSQRLAGSYLDYEQYF
TRBJ2-7 | TRBV10-3 | CAIKPGQFSRGGYEQYF
TRBJ1-2 | TRBV11-3 | CASSLGKQGGLYYGYTF
TRBJ2-7 | TRBV9 | CASSGGAGLSYEQYF
TRBJ2-3 | TRBV7-2 | CASSSYGSTQYF
TRBJ1-5 | TRBV28 | CASSLTDNSNQPQHF
TRBJ1-2 | TRBV5-1 | CASSSTSPGDYGYTF
TRBJ1-1 | TRBV2 | CASNFYPRSEAFF
TRBJ2-7 | TRBV7-8 | CASSFGGIAASSSYEQYF
TRBJ2-3 | TRBV5-1 | CASSLAAVRTDTQYF
TRBJ1-4 | TRBV27 | CASSPLNLRGTNEKLFF
TRBJ1-2 | TRBV2 | CASSEGGRGYGYTF
TRBJ1-2 | TRBV5-1 | CASSFTGFDGYTF
TRBJ2-1 | TRBV5-1 | CASSLGGSRSYNEQFF
TRBJ2-7 | TRBV5-4 | CASSSGQGAYEQYF
TRBJ1-1 | TRBV10-1 | CASSEDRYTEAFF
TRBJ2-7 | TRBV11-3 | CASSLEGGPSYEQYF
TRBJ2-1 | TRBV10-1 | CASSEGGRAREQFF
TRBJ2-7 | TRBV27 | CASSRTSGSVIYEQYF
TRBJ2-2 | TRBV19 | CASTLLASNTGELFF
TRBJ2-6 | TRBV2 | CASSDRAGVPGANVLTF
TRBJ2-4 | TRBV6-5 | CASSWGDRQYF
TRBJ1-1 | TRBV2 | CASNQARQGAIRNTEAFF
TRBJ2-5 | TRBV7-3 | CASSRGGGQETQYF
TRBJ1-1 | TRBV2 | CAKDWDRGMATEAFF
TRBJ2-7 | TRBV6-6 | CASTMDSTYEQYF
TRBJ2-1 | TRBV6-5 | CASSYRSYNEQFF
TRBJ2-4 | TRBV28 | CASDRAGGPAKNIQYF
TRBJ2-1 | TRBV28 | CASSLGLETYEQFF
TRBJ2-3 | TRBV5-4 | CASSQRTSGDTDTQYF
TRBJ1-2 | TRBV19 | CASSIDQVSYGYTF
TRBJ1-1 | TRBV28 | CASTSQGVTEAFF
TRBJ2-3 | TRBV5-1 | CASSSQRGTGTDTQYF
TRBJ2-3 | TRBV5-1 | CASSWGGSGTQYF
TRBJ1-3 | TRBV5-1 | CASSLEGWGASSGNTIYF
TRBJ2-3 | TRBV6-5 | CASKKSQADTQYF
TRBJ2-1 | TRBV6-1 | CASARLAGDYNEQFF
TRBJ2-7 | TRBV27 | CASSSFAGVVPRGEQYF
TRBJ1-2 | TRBV5-1 | CASSSGTGLDYGYTF
TRBJ1-6 | TRBV6-1 | CASGWQRNNSPLHF
TRBJ1-2 | TRBV27 | CASSMDRGYGYTF
TRBJ2-7 | TRBV5-1 | CASSFRGARTTQQYF
TRBJ2-6 | TRBV15 | CATASRGSGGANVLTF
TRBJ2-5 | TRBV6-1 | CASLAFNSPLQNF
TRBJ2-7 | TRBV5-6 | CASSSGTAYEQYF
TRBJ2-1 | TRBV9 | CASSPGQEYNNEQFF
TRBJ1-2 | TRBV7-2 | CASSPGQDNGYTF
TRBJ2-7 | TRBV10-3 | CAIRRDTSQYF